This T cell receptor beta chain derives from a study of control samples from healthy donors and cancer patients. The CDR3 spans 14 residues. Germline V gives CDR1 KGHSH, CDR2 LQKENI. The V end was cut by 3 bases, the J end by 0 bases, with 8 bases between. Generated by immunoSEQ multiplex PCR, the TCRdb table keeps only in-frame clones and is missing some. The sample carries 100,000 to 150,000 clones, about nine tenths recorded once. Sequencing input: blood. The chain is built from TRBV18 and TRBJ1-1; D is unresolved. This clonotype was obtained from a man aged 18 to 30 in good health. For the CDR3, the DNA is TGTGCCAGCTCACCGATGACATTGAACACTGAAGCTTTCTTT. Translated: CASSPMTLNTEAFF.